This is a list of T cell receptor beta chains from one sample in a study of post-analysis software for immune sequencing data. One entry per CDR3 protein results from TCRdb running MiXCR on the PCR reads. The sample has some 690,000 distinct CDR3 sequences, around 60% seen once. What was sequenced was blood. The receptor set was obtained from a girl aged 2 to 9 with multiple sclerosis. The conserved cysteine and the conserved F or W are not part of the CDR3 here. A clone size is listed for some rows: how often the clone was seen (once, few, many), or a class if it is expanded.

j_call,clone_size,v_call,cdr3_aa
TRBJ1-2,NA,TRBV4-3,ASSQAVREDNGYT
TRBJ2-7,NA,TRBV29-1,SVGSALYEQY
TRBJ2-1,NA,TRBV4-3,ASSTPFRTSGGNEQF
TRBJ2-3,NA,TRBV6-5,ASRHRGRPEDTQY
TRBJ1-1,once,TRBV6-1,ASSAQLGRNTEAF
TRBJ2-3,NA,TRBV2,ALGHSLLTDTQY
TRBJ1-4,NA,TRBV28,ASSLSMGIEEKLF
TRBJ2-4,NA,TRBV15,ATSSGGIANIQY
TRBJ2-3,NA,TRBV7-2,ASSLRGAPDTQY
TRBJ2-7,NA,TRBV6-6,ASSYSSSRPYEQY
TRBJ2-3,NA,TRBV11-3,ASNLIAGSADTQY
TRBJ1-2,NA,TRBV12-3/TRBV12-4,ASSSSEGARGYT
TRBJ1-1,NA,TRBV2,ASSREKDSLVVF
TRBJ1-2,few,TRBV20-1,SANDPSRYGYT
TRBJ2-7,NA,TRBV7-8,ASSLARGPSSKQY
TRBJ1-1,NA,TRBV20-1,SARDMGSRGDTEAF
TRBJ2-3,NA,TRBV7-2,ASSPSGLAGGFDTQY
TRBJ2-1,NA,TRBV6-5,ACSFLTRKF
TRBJ2-1,few,TRBV12-3/TRBV12-4,ASSPRTGEQF
TRBJ2-1,NA,TRBV28,ASSFGTGLGNEQF
TRBJ2-1,NA,TRBV12-3/TRBV12-4,AGSRDSTYSYNEQF
TRBJ2-5,few,TRBV29-1,SVRSGGGLETQY
TRBJ2-1,NA,TRBV11-2,ASSPLTSGGPGGNEQF
TRBJ2-1,NA,TRBV20-1,SANRLAGNEQF
TRBJ1-2,NA,TRBV5-5,ASSSLGTGRYT
TRBJ2-1,once,TRBV6-1,ASSEAGTGKVNEQF
TRBJ2-4,NA,TRBV28,ASSFEVRKNIQY
TRBJ2-1,once,TRBV11-2,ASSQGPNERF
TRBJ1-1,NA,TRBV15,ATSRGRTDPNTEAF
TRBJ2-7,few,TRBV10-3,AISEEGRGYEQY
TRBJ1-2,NA,TRBV11-2,ASTSLTGIDYGYT
TRBJ1-4,few,TRBV28,ASSQDRATKKLF
TRBJ2-3,NA,TRBV10-2,ASSDMAGGDTQY
TRBJ2-1,NA,TRBV4-2,ASSQDFAGVAYNEQF